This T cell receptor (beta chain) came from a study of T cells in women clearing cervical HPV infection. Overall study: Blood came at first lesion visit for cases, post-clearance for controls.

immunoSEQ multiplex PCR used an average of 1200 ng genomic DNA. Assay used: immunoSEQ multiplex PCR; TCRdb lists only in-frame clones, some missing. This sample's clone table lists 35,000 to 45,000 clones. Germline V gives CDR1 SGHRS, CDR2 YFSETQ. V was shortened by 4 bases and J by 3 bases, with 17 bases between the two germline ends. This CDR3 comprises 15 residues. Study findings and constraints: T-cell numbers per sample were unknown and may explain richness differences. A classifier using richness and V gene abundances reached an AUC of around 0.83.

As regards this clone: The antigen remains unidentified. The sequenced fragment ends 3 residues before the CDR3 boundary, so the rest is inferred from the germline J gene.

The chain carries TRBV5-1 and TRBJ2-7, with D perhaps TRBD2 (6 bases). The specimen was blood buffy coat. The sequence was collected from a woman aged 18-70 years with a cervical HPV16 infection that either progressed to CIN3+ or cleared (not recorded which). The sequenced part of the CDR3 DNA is TGCGCCAGCAGCCAGGGACTCGACGTGGTCTACGAG. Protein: CASSQGLDVVYE. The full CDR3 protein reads CASSQGLDVVYEQYF.